This is a list of T cell receptor beta chains from one sample in a study of T cells in localized non-small cell lung cancer. Data came from immunoSEQ multiplex PCR; TCRdb stores just in-frame clones and leaves some out. The sample carries more than 10,000 clones, roughly 84% recorded once. This material consisted of peripheral blood, taken before any cancer treatment. These receptors came from a male donor at least 60 years old with stage I squamous cell lung carcinoma. Both conserved end residues are part of each CDR3. The order of the fields is D gene, V gene, clone size, J gene, CDR3 protein, CDR3 DNA. The D gene is left open where the match is weak. Expanded clones are given a class, and other clones once, few, many or no size at all.

TRBD2	TRBV25-1	few	TRBJ2-7	CASSGLAGLISYEQYF	TGTGCCAGCTCGGGACTAGCGGGCCTTATTTCCTACGAGCAGTACTTC
TRBD1	TRBV18	NA	TRBJ2-7	CASSPNDRARSYEQYF	TGTGCCAGCTCACCAAACGACAGGGCAAGATCCTACGAGCAGTACTTC
NA	TRBV7-9	NA	TRBJ2-5	CASSLGPAGGTQYF	TGTGCCAGCAGCTTGGGCCCCGCCGGAGGGACCCAGTACTTC
NA	TRBV30	once	TRBJ2-7	CAWSVRRGGGNEQYF	TGTGCCTGGAGTGTTCGGAGAGGGGGTGGAAACGAGCAGTACTTC
NA	TRBV27	NA	TRBJ2-1	CASSPGATSNEQFF	TGTGCCAGCAGTCCCGGAGCGACGAGCAATGAGCAGTTCTTC
TRBD2	TRBV9	once	TRBJ2-7	CASSVILAGALYF	TGTGCCAGCAGCGTGATTCTAGCGGGAGCTCTGTACTTC
NA	TRBV5-1	NA	TRBJ2-7	CASSLVEGYEQYF	TGCGCCAGCAGCTTGGTTGAGGGCTACGAGCAGTACTTC
NA	TRBV4-1	NA	TRBJ2-7	CASSTDGSYEQYF	TGCGCCAGCAGCACTGACGGCTCCTACGAGCAGTACTTC
TRBD2	TRBV9	NA	TRBJ2-2	CASSVASRSGRVGELFF	TGTGCCAGCAGCGTAGCCAGCCGGAGCGGGAGGGTCGGGGAGCTGTTTTTT
NA	TRBV7-3	NA	TRBJ2-1	CASSQANNEQFF	TGCGCCAGCAGCCAGGCCAACAATGAGCAGTTCTTC
TRBD1	TRBV10-1	few	TRBJ2-7	CASSDVPGGEQYF	TGCGCCAGCAGTGATGTACCAGGGGGCGAGCAGTACTTC
TRBD1	TRBV5-1	NA	TRBJ2-5	CASSRGQGGETQYF	TGCGCCAGCAGCCGCGGACAGGGGGGAGAGACCCAGTACTTC
TRBD1	TRBV27	NA	TRBJ2-2	CASSLRQGGTGELFF	TGTGCCAGCAGCCTGAGACAGGGGGGGACCGGGGAGCTGTTTTTT
NA	TRBV19	NA	TRBJ1-2	CASSTPEFGYTF	TGTGCCAGTAGTACACCGGAGTTTGGCTACACCTTC
NA	TRBV29-1	NA	TRBJ1-5	CSIGGSRDNQPQHF	TGCAGCATTGGAGGGTCTCGAGACAATCAGCCCCAGCATTTT
NA	TRBV6-5	NA	TRBJ2-2	CASSYSTGELFF	TGTGCCAGCAGTTACTCAACCGGGGAGCTGTTTTTT
TRBD1	TRBV7-8	NA	TRBJ2-7	CASSPGRLDRGGYEQYF	TGTGCCAGCAGCCCTGGGAGGTTGGACAGGGGGGGGTACGAGCAGTACTTC
TRBD2	TRBV5-1	NA	TRBJ2-5	CASSLGSGAGETQYF	TGCGCCAGCAGCTTGGGGAGCGGGGCTGGGGAGACCCAGTACTTC
TRBD1	TRBV6-5	NA	TRBJ2-7	CASSSLIDRDVYEQYF	TGTGCCAGCAGTTCCCTAATCGACAGGGACGTCTACGAGCAGTACTTC
NA	TRBV5-1	NA	TRBJ1-1	CASSLGRSGGYAEAFF	TGCGCCAGCAGCTTGGGACGCAGTGGGGGGTATGCTGAAGCTTTCTTT
TRBD2	TRBV28	once	TRBJ2-2	CARSPRGGGELFF	TGCGCCCGCAGTCCACGGGGGGGCGGGGAGCTGTTTTTT
TRBD1	TRBV9	NA	TRBJ1-2	CASRATGLNYGYTF	TGTGCCAGCAGAGCGACAGGGCTCAACTATGGCTACACCTTC
TRBD2	TRBV19	NA	TRBJ2-5	CASSTSGQETQYF	TGTGCCAGCTCGACTAGCGGCCAAGAGACCCAGTACTTC
TRBD2	TRBV11-3	few	TRBJ2-3	CASSWRGTDTQYF	TGTGCCAGCAGCTGGCGGGGGACAGATACGCAGTATTTT
TRBD1	TRBV7-9	NA	TRBJ1-2	CASSRPDRGYGYTF	TGTGCCAGCAGCCGCCCCGACAGGGGGTATGGCTACACCTTC
NA	TRBV5-4	NA	TRBJ2-7	CASSLARAGEQYF	TGTGCCAGCAGCTTGGCCAGGGCGGGCGAGCAGTACTTC
NA	TRBV30	NA	TRBJ1-2	CAWSKGMGNYGYTF	TGTGCCTGGAGTAAGGGGATGGGGAACTATGGCTACACCTTC
NA	TRBV5-8	NA	TRBJ2-3	CASSLLPDTQYF	TGTGCCAGCAGCTTGTTGCCAGATACGCAGTATTTT
TRBD1	TRBV7-8	NA	TRBJ1-5	CASSLVPGQGRPQHF	TGTGCCAGCAGCTTGGTTCCAGGACAGGGAAGGCCCCAGCATTTT
TRBD2	TRBV6-6	few	TRBJ2-1	CASRRLAGYNEQFF	TGTGCCAGCAGGCGACTAGCGGGGTACAATGAGCAGTTCTTC
TRBD1	TRBV7-9	NA	TRBJ1-2	CASSARDRDFTYGYTF	TGTGCCAGCAGCGCCAGGGACAGGGATTTTACTTATGGCTACACCTTC
NA	TRBV2	few	TRBJ1-4	CASSEQLGTNEKLFF	TGTGCCAGCAGTGAACAATTGGGTACTAATGAAAAACTGTTTTTT
TRBD2	TRBV18	NA	TRBJ2-2	CASSPIGLGSIGELFF	TGTGCCAGCTCACCTATAGGACTAGGAAGCATCGGGGAGCTGTTTTTT
NA	TRBV29-1	NA	TRBJ1-5	CSVGGGAGQPQHF	TGCAGCGTTGGAGGGGGGGCAGGTCAGCCCCAGCATTTT
TRBD2	TRBV4-2	NA	TRBJ2-2	CASSLGAGGNTGELFF	TGTGCCAGCAGCCTGGGGGCGGGGGGTAACACCGGGGAGCTGTTTTTT
NA	TRBV19	NA	TRBJ2-5	CASSPQGRGQETQYF	TGTGCCAGTAGTCCCCAGGGGCGGGGACAAGAGACCCAGTACTTC
TRBD2	TRBV5-1	NA	TRBJ2-1	CASSLRTSDDEQFF	TGCGCCAGCAGCTTGAGGACTAGCGACGATGAGCAGTTCTTC
NA	TRBV5-1	NA	TRBJ1-1	CASSLGLDRVTEAFF	TGCGCCAGCAGCTTGGGTCTGGACAGAGTCACTGAAGCTTTCTTT
TRBD1	TRBV10-3	once	TRBJ1-1	CAIREPGQRMNTEAFF	TGTGCCATCAGAGAACCGGGACAGCGAATGAACACTGAAGCTTTCTTT
NA	TRBV7-2	NA	TRBJ1-1	CASSLVWGGSSEAFF	TGTGCCAGCAGCTTAGTGTGGGGTGGGAGTTCTGAAGCTTTCTTT
NA	TRBV21-1	NA	TRBJ2-1	CASSKGRWDLVNEQFF	TGTGCCAGCAGCAAAGGTCGGTGGGACTTAGTGAATGAGCAGTTCTTC
NA	TRBV5-1	NA	TRBJ2-7	CASSINPGPVYEQYF	TGCGCCAGCAGCATTAACCCCGGGCCCGTCTACGAGCAGTACTTC
NA	TRBV2	once	TRBJ2-1	CASRDSYYEQFF	TGTGCCAGTAGGGACTCCTACTATGAGCAGTTCTTC
NA	TRBV7-9	NA	TRBJ2-2	CASSLETTGELFF	TGTGCCAGCAGCTTGGAAACCACCGGGGAGCTGTTTTTT
NA	TRBV5-1	NA	TRBJ2-7	CASSLSSITYEQYF	TGCGCCAGCAGCTTGTCGTCGATTACCTACGAGCAGTACTTC
NA	TRBV7-7	NA	TRBJ2-2	CASSQAGTGELFF	TGTGCCAGCAGCCAAGCAGGAACCGGGGAGCTGTTTTTT
TRBD2	TRBV15	once	TRBJ2-1	CATSLASGRVGYNEQFF	TGTGCCACCAGCTTAGCCAGCGGGAGGGTTGGTTACAATGAGCAGTTCTTC
NA	TRBV5-1	NA	TRBJ1-2	CASSPSTGGNYGYTF	TGCGCCAGCAGCCCAAGTACGGGGGGAAACTATGGCTACACCTTC
TRBD2	TRBV30	NA	TRBJ2-7	CAWTRRGGGLGFNYEQYF	TGTGCCTGGACCCGCCGCGGCGGGGGACTCGGATTTAACTACGAGCAGTACTTC
NA	TRBV5-6	once	TRBJ2-2	CASNKVGSGELFF	TGTGCCAGCAACAAAGTGGGGTCCGGGGAGCTGTTTTTT